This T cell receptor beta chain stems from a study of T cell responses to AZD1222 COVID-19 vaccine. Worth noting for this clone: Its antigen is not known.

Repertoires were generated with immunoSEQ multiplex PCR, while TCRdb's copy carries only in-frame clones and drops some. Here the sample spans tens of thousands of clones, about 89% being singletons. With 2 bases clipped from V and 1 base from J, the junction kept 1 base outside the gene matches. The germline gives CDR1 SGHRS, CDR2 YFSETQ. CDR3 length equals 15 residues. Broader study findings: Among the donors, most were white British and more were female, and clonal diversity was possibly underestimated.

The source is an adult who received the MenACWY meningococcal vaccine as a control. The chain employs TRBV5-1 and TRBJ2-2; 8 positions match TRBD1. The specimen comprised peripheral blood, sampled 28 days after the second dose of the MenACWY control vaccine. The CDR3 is CASSFTGGNTGELFF. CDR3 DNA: TGCGCCAGCAGCTTTACAGGGGGGAACACCGGGGAGCTGTTTTTT.